Listed below are T cell receptor beta chains from one sample, sequenced in a study of T cell responses to AZD1222 COVID-19 vaccine. Only in-frame clones appear in the TCRdb table, and some are missing; sequencing was by immunoSEQ multiplex PCR. The sample consists of under 90,000 clones, around 82% of them appearing once. Sequencing used peripheral blood, obtained 28 days after the second AZD1222 dose. These receptors were collected from an adult who received the AZD1222 COVID-19 vaccine. CDR3s include the opening cysteine and the closing phenylalanine or tryptophan. The D gene is left open where the match is weak. Clone size appears in some rows only: once, few, many, or a class for an expanded clone.

J: TRBJ2-5
size: -
D: TRBD2
V: TRBV9
length: 17
CDR3: CASSVAGSGGYQETQYF
DNA: TGTGCCAGCAGCGTAGCTGGGTCGGGGGGGTACCAAGAGACCCAGTACTTC

J: TRBJ1-3
size: -
D: -
V: TRBV16
length: 14
CDR3: CASSEANSGNTIYF
DNA: TGTGCCAGCTCGGAGGCGAACTCTGGAAACACCATATATTTT

J: TRBJ2-5
size: -
D: TRBD2
V: TRBV2
length: 13
CDR3: CASSIYRTSGLYF
DNA: TGTGCCAGCAGTATATATCGGACTAGCGGGTTATACTTC

J: TRBJ1-2
size: -
D: -
V: TRBV28
length: 14
CDR3: CASSLGGGARGYTF
DNA: TGTGCCAGCAGTTTAGGGGGGGGCGCTAGGGGCTACACCTTC

J: TRBJ2-7
size: -
D: TRBD1
V: TRBV28
length: 15
CDR3: CASSFQGTGIYEQYF
DNA: TGTGCCAGCAGTTTTCAGGGGACAGGGATTTACGAGCAGTACTTC

J: TRBJ2-7
size: few
D: -
V: TRBV18
length: 14
CDR3: CASSPLPVSYEQYF
DNA: TGTGCCAGCTCACCACTTCCGGTTTCCTACGAGCAGTACTTC

J: TRBJ2-3
size: once
D: -
V: TRBV5-8
length: 12
CDR3: CASSPRRDWNYF
DNA: TGTGCCAGCAGCCCAAGGAGGGACTGGAACTATTTT

J: TRBJ1-5
size: -
D: TRBD1
V: TRBV28
length: 14
CDR3: CASRLTGVQQPQHF
DNA: TGTGCCAGCAGGTTAACAGGGGTACAACAGCCCCAGCATTTT

J: TRBJ1-2
size: -
D: -
V: TRBV7-2
length: 15
CDR3: CASSLVQPSSYGYTF
DNA: TGTGCCAGCAGCTTAGTACAGCCGTCAAGCTATGGCTACACCTTC

J: TRBJ2-5
size: -
D: TRBD2
V: TRBV29-1
length: 14
CDR3: CSVVFSGSPRGRYF
DNA: TGCAGCGTTGTATTTAGCGGGAGCCCCCGAGGAAGGTACTTC

J: TRBJ2-1
size: -
D: TRBD2
V: TRBV15
length: 17
CDR3: CATSRRLAGASYNEQFF
DNA: TGTGCCACCAGCCGCAGACTAGCGGGAGCATCCTACAATGAGCAGTTCTTC

J: TRBJ1-5
size: -
D: -
V: TRBV30
length: 13
CDR3: CAWARGADQPQHF
DNA: TGTGCCTGGGCGCGGGGGGCGGACCAGCCCCAGCATTTT

J: TRBJ2-7
size: -
D: -
V: TRBV28
length: 12
CDR3: CASSPVPREQYF
DNA: TGTGCCAGCAGTCCCGTCCCCCGGGAGCAGTACTTC

J: TRBJ2-1
size: -
D: -
V: TRBV27
length: 12
CDR3: CASSDRNNEQFF
DNA: TGTGCCAGCAGTGACAGAAACAATGAGCAGTTCTTC

J: TRBJ2-2
size: -
D: TRBD1
V: TRBV6-6
length: 14
CDR3: CASRIPQGAGELFF
DNA: TGTGCCAGCAGAATACCTCAGGGGGCCGGGGAGCTGTTTTTT

J: TRBJ2-7
size: -
D: TRBD2
V: TRBV7-2
length: 19
CDR3: CASSEVLVMGLVFSYEQYF
DNA: TGTGCCAGCAGCGAAGTCTTAGTCATGGGACTAGTTTTCTCCTACGAGCAGTACTTC

J: TRBJ1-6
size: many
D: -
V: TRBV7-3
length: 15
CDR3: CASSPSDRNNSPLHF
DNA: TGTGCCAGCAGTCCATCGGACCGGAATAATTCACCCCTCCACTTT

J: TRBJ2-1
size: few
D: TRBD1
V: TRBV18
length: 15
CDR3: CASSPGTDTYNEQFF
DNA: TGTGCCAGCTCACCAGGGACAGATACCTACAATGAGCAGTTCTTC

J: TRBJ2-7
size: -
D: TRBD2
V: TRBV7-6
length: 16
CDR3: CASSSHTSGRAYEQYF
DNA: TGTGCCAGCAGCTCGCATACTAGCGGGAGGGCCTACGAGCAGTACTTC

J: TRBJ1-5
size: -
D: TRBD1
V: TRBV25-1
length: 16
CDR3: CASSGTGLRGNQPQHF
DNA: TGTGCCAGCAGTGGGACAGGGTTACGAGGCAATCAGCCCCAGCATTTT

J: TRBJ1-5
size: -
D: TRBD1
V: TRBV6-1
length: 16
CDR3: CASSDRGLGSNQPQHF
DNA: TGTGCCAGCAGTGACAGGGGGCTGGGAAGCAATCAGCCCCAGCATTTT

J: TRBJ1-1
size: -
D: TRBD1
V: TRBV27
length: 15
CDR3: CASSRGQGMNTEAFF
DNA: TGTGCCAGCAGTCGTGGACAGGGCATGAACACTGAAGCTTTCTTT